The 13 T cell receptor beta chains presented below share a single source sample, sequenced in a study of T cells and Merkel cell carcinoma outcomes. The protocol was immunoSEQ multiplex PCR, while the TCRdb copy is restricted to in-frame clones and leaves out a portion. The sample consists of around 1,100 clones, around 89% of them appearing once. The sample was tumor tissue from Merkel cell carcinoma. The origin of the receptors is a human donor with Merkel cell carcinoma.

The chain carries TRBV9 and TRBJ2-2; tentative D call: TRBD2 (5 bases). Trimming removed 0 bases at V and 2 bases at J, with 11 bases between. The CDR3 covers 16 residues. CDR1 and CDR2 (germline): SGDLS, YYNGEE. This chain's CDR3 is CASSVDAGLNTGELFF. CDR3 nucleotide sequence: TGTGCCAGCAGCGTAGATGCGGGCCTCAACACCGGGGAGCTGTTTTTT.

The rearrangement links TRBV30 to TRBJ1-2; no firm D call. The germline V gene encodes CDR1 GTSNPN and CDR2 SVGIG (reference sequence). The CDR3 sequence is 11 residues long. Trimming shortened V by 5 bases and J by 2 bases, and 6 bases separated the two germline ends. CDR3 nucleotide sequence: TGTGCCTGGGGGGAGAACTATGGCTACACCTTC. It encodes CAWGENYGYTF.

This clone was seen just once. At one end, the junction sequence differs from germline, possibly due to a read error. This chain connects TRBV7-9 to TRBJ1-2; 8 positions agree with TRBD1. The CDR3 is made up of 12 amino acids. Looked up from germline, CDR1 is SEHNR and CDR2 is FQNEAQ (reference sequence). The CDR3 nucleotides read TGTGCCACCCTGACAGGGGAGGATGGCTACATCTTC. It encodes CATLTGEDGYIF.

Note on this clone: No DNA is shown, since the ends of the CDR3 on it are uncertain; the CDR3 is the one TCRdb lists. The CDR3 loop is CASSKWAGGNTEAFF. The chain recombines TRBV21-1 with TRBJ1-1; TRBD1, as called in the table, went unchecked against the DNA. TRBV21-1 is termed a pseudogene. Counting both end residues, the CDR3 totals 15 amino acids.

This clone was seen a few times. The chain couples TRBV6-5 to TRBJ1-1; D is unclear. This CDR3 has 11 residues. Germline CDR1 and CDR2: MNHEY and SVGAGI. Trimming took off 8 bases at V and 0 bases at J, with 4 bases between the two ends. The CDR3 DNA is TGTGCCAGCTTCATGAACACTGAAGCTTTCTTT. As protein: CASFMNTEAFF.

The chain combines TRBV6-6 with TRBJ1-2; no clear D. CDR3 size: 12 residues. V was cut by 5 bases and J by 3 bases, with 7 bases left in between. Germline V gene lookup returns CDR1 MNHNY and CDR2 SVGAGI (reference sequence). The chain's CDR3 is CASSPDYYGYTF. The CDR3 nucleotides are TGTGCCAGCAGTCCCGACTACTATGGCTACACCTTC.

The V and J genes are TRBV5-6 and TRBJ1-1, with D unclear. The germline V gene has CDR1 SGHDT and CDR2 YYEEEE. The CDR3 length is 13 residues. Trimming pared 0 bases from V and 5 bases from J, leaving 8 bases between. CDR3 in amino acids: CASSLEGATEAFF. CDR3 DNA sequence: TGTGCCAGCAGCTTGGAGGGAGCGACTGAAGCTTTCTTT.

The chain uses TRBV5-1 and TRBJ1-2; D unresolved. The CDR3 totals 14 residues. V gave up 2 bases and J gave up 9 bases, with 17 bases separating them. Germline CDR1 is SGHRS and CDR2 is YFSETQ. The CDR3 DNA follows: TGCGCCAGCAGCTTAGACCCGCTCGTGGGGAGCTACACCTTC. Amino acids: CASSLDPLVGSYTF.

The J gene is TRBJ2-3, the V gene TRBV19; maybe TRBD1 (6 bases). The V end lost 3 bases, the J end lost 1 base, and 11 bases lay between the germline ends. The CDR3 contains 15 residues. From germline, CDR1 is LNHDA and CDR2 SQIVND (reference sequence). This CDR3 is CASSMSSGGTDTQYF. DNA of the CDR3: TGTGCCAGTAGTATGTCGTCAGGGGGCACAGATACGCAGTATTTT. Full variable domain (outside the CDR3, taken from reference TRBV19 and TRBJ2-3): DGGITQSPKYLFRKEGQNVTLSCEQNLNHDAMYWYRQDPGQGLRLIYYSQIVNDFQKGDIAEGYSVSREKKESFPLTVTSAQKNPTAFYLCASSMSSGGTDTQYFGPGTRLTVL.

V and J are TRBV29-1 and TRBJ1-1; 11 nucleotides line up with TRBD1. The CDR3 loop spans 15 amino acids. With 5 bases clipped from V and 5 bases from J, the junction kept 10 bases outside the gene matches. Germline V lookup: CDR1 SQVTM, CDR2 ANQGSEA. CDR3 in DNA: TGCAGCGTTAAAGGACAGGGGGCGGGTTCGACTGAAGCTTTCTTT. Its protein is CSVKGQGAGSTEAFF.

This chain connects TRBV19 to TRBJ1-1; 7 bases line up with TRBD1. The CDR3 runs to 13 residues. The germline gives CDR1 LNHDA, CDR2 SQIVND (reference sequence). Trimming cost V 7 bases and J 12 bases; bases outside gene matches: 14. The CDR3 loop is CASTSGQTPGTFF. CDR3 in DNA: TGTGCCAGTACCTCGGGACAGACCCCGGGGACTTTCTTT.

The V and J genes are TRBV4-3 and TRBJ1-3; D gene uncertain. V lost 0 bases, J lost 0 bases, and 6 bases lay in between. Germline loops: CDR1 LGHNA, CDR2 YSLEER. The CDR3 is 15 residues long. CDR3 residues: CASSQEIYSGNTIYF. In DNA, the CDR3 is TGCGCCAGCAGCCAAGAAATCTACTCTGGAAACACCATATATTTT.

The chain employs TRBV19 and TRBJ1-1, with a tentative D call TRBD1 (6 bases). Trimming pared 8 bases from V and 6 bases from J, leaving 16 bases between. Germline lookup yields CDR1 LNHDA and CDR2 SQIVND (reference sequence). This CDR3 contains 13 residues. The CDR3 here is CASWGAGRAEAFF. In nucleotides, the CDR3 is TGTGCCAGTTGGGGGGCAGGGAGGGCTGAAGCTTTCTTT. Filled out from reference TRBV19 and TRBJ1-1, the complete variable domain reads DGGITQSPKYLFRKEGQNVTLSCEQNLNHDAMYWYRQDPGQGLRLIYYSQIVNDFQKGDIAEGYSVSREKKESFPLTVTSAQKNPTAFYLCASWGAGRAEAFFGQGTRLTVV.